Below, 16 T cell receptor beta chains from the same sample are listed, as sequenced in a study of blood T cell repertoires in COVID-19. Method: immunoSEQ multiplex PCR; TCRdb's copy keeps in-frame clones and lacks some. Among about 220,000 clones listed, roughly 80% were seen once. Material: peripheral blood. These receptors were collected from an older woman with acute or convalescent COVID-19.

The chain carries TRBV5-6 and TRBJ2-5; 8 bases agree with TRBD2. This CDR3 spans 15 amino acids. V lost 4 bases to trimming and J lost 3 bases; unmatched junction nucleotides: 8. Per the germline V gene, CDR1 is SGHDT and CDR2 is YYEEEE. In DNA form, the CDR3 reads TGTGCCAGCAGCCACCCCGGGACTAGAGAAGAGACCCAGTACTTC. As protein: CASSHPGTREETQYF.

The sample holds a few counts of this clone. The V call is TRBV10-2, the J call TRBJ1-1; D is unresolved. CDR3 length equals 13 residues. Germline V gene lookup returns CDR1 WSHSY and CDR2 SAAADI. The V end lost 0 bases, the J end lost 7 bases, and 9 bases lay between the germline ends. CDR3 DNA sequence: TGCGCCAGCAGTGAGTCCGGGGAGAGTGAAGCTTTCTTT. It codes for CASSESGESEAFF.

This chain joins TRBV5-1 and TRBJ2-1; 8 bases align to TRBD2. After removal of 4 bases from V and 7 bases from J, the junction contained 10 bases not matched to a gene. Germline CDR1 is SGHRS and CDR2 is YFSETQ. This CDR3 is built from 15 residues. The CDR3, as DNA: TGCGCCAGCAGCCCGGTAGCGGGGAGTACTAATGAGCAGTTCTTC. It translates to CASSPVAGSTNEQFF.

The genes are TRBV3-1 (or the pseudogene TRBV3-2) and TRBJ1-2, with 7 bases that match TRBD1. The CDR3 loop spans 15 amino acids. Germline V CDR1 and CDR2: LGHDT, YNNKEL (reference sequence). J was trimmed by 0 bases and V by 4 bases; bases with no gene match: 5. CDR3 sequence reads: CASSPSGTANYGYTF. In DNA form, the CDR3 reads TGTGCCAGCAGCCCGTCCGGGACAGCTAACTATGGCTACACCTTC.

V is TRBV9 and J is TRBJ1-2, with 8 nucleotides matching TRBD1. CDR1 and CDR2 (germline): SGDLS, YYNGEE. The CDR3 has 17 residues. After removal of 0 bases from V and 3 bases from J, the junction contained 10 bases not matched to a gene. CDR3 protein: CASSVVNHTTGDYGYTF. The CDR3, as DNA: TGTGCCAGCAGCGTAGTAAATCACACGACAGGGGACTATGGCTACACCTTC.

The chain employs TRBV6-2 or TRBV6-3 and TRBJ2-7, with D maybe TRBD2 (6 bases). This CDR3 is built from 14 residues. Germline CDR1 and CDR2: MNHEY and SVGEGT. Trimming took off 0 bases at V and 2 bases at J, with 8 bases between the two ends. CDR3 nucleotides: TGTGCCAGCAGTTACTCAAGGACTACCTACGAGCAGTACTTC. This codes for CASSYSRTTYEQYF.

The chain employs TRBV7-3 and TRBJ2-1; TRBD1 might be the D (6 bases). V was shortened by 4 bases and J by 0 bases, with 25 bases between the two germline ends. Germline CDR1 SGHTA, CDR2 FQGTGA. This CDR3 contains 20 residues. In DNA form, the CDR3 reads TGTGCCAGCAGCTCCCCTTCCGGAAGCCAAGACAGGAGCTCCTACAATGAGCAGTTCTTC. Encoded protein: CASSSPSGSQDRSSYNEQFF.

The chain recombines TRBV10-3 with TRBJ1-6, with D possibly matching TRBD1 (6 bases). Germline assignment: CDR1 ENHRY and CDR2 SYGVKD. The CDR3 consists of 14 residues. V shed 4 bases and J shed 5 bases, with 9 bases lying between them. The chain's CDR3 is CAISGTANNSPLHF. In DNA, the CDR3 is TGTGCCATCAGTGGGACAGCAAATAATTCACCCCTCCACTTT.

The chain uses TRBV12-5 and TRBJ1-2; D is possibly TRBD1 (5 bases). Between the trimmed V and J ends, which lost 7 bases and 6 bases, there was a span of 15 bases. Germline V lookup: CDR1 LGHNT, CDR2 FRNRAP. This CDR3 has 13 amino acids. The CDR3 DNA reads TGTGCTAGTGCCCCCCGGGGGGGGAATGGCTACACCTTC. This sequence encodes CASAPRGGNGYTF.

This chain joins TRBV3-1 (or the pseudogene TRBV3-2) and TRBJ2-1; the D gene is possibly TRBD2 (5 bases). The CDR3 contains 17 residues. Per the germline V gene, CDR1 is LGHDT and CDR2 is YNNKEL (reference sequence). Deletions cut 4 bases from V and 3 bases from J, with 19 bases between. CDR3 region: CASSPSASRGGYNEQFF. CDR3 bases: TGTGCCAGCAGCCCCTCGGCTTCGAGAGGAGGCTACAATGAGCAGTTCTTC.

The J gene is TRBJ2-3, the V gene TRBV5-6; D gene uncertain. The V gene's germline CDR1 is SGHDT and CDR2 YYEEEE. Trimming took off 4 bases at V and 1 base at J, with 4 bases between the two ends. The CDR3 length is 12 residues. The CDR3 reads CASSRGTDTQYF. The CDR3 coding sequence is TGTGCCAGCAGCCGGGGCACAGATACGCAGTATTTT.

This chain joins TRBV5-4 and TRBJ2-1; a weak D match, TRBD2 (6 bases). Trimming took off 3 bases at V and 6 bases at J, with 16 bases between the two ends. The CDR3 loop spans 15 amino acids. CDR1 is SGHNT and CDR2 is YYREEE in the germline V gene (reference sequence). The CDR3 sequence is CASSSRGSLPNEQFF. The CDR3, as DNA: TGTGCCAGCAGCTCTCGGGGGTCCCTTCCCAATGAGCAGTTCTTC.

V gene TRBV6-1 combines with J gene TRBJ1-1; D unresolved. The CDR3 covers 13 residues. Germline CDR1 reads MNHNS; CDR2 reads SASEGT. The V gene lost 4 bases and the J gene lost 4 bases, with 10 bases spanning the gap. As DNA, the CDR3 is TGTGCCAGCAGTGTGGCAGGACTCACTGAAGCTTTCTTT. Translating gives CASSVAGLTEAFF.

CDR3 protein: CASSYRNRANEQYF. The DNA for the CDR3 is TGTGCCAGCAGTTATCGGAACAGGGCCAACGAGCAGTACTTC. This sequence joins TRBV28 and TRBJ2-7; weak D call: TRBD1 (6 bases). Germline V gives CDR1 MDHEN, CDR2 SYDVKM. Trimming cost V 4 bases and J 5 bases, with 15 bases left between them. The CDR3 consists of 14 residues.

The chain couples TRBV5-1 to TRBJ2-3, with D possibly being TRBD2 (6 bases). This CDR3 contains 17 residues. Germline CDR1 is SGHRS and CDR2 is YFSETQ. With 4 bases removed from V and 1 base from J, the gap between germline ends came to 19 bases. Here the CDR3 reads CASSRGSTTGGTDTQYF. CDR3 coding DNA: TGCGCCAGCAGCCGGGGGAGTACGACCGGGGGCACAGATACGCAGTATTTT.

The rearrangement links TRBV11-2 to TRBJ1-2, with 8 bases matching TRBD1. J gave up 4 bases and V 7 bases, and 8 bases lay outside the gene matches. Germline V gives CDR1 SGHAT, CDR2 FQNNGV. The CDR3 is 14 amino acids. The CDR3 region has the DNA TGTGCCAGCAACTTCCGGGACAGGTCCTATGGCTACACCTTC. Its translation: CASNFRDRSYGYTF.